The clone carrying this T cell receptor beta chain was counted between two and nine times. Amplification started from genomic DNA. Amplification of the beta chain CDR3 used 30 forward and 13 reverse multiplex primers. Via MiXCR, TCRdb re-called the multiplex PCR reads, giving one row per CDR3 protein. The sample includes 270,000 or so distinct CDR3 sequences, approximately 45% of them seen just once. The data derive from a study of type 1 and type 2 diabetes patients. Germline V gives CDR1 SGHTA, CDR2 FQGNSA. Deletions cut 1 base from V and 2 bases from J, with 8 bases between. The CDR3 runs to 15 residues. Approximately 9.5 milliliters of peripheral blood were collected from each participant.

The source is a young man with type 2 diabetes. Sequenced sample: peripheral blood mononuclear cells (PBMCs). The genes are TRBV7-2 and TRBJ2-2, with D uncertain. In DNA, the CDR3 is TGTGCCAGCAGCTTAGTACACGTCAACACCGGGGAGCTGTTTTTT. Protein: CASSLVHVNTGELFF.